This T cell receptor beta chain stems from a study of OX40 agonist ivuxolimab in advanced cancers. Study findings and constraints: Clonal expansion was among the lowest in partial responders at 0.1-3.0 mg/kg, especially CD8+.

Sequenced by immunoSEQ multiplex PCR; TCRdb stores in-frame clones only, minus some. The table has about 45,000 clones, around 83% seen once. This clone was seen a few times. The antigen remains unidentified. Patients who had autoimmune disease history or got systemic immunosuppression were left out. Blood was sampled at baseline, cycle 4 day 1, and cycle 7 day 1. V was clipped by 4 bases and J by 8 bases; unmatched bases: 5. Germline V gene sequence: CDR1 SGHRS, CDR2 YFSETQ. The CDR3 length is 14 residues. The V gene is TRBV5-1, the J gene TRBJ1-4; 10 bases are shared with TRBD1. The input for sequencing was CD4+ or CD8+ T cells sorted from blood, taken in a trial of the OX40 agonist ivuxolimab. The receptor's source is an adult with an advanced solid tumor such as melanoma, head and neck, liver or kidney cancer. This chain's CDR3 is CASSGTGDREKLFF. The CDR3, as DNA: TGCGCCAGCAGCGGGACAGGGGATCGGGAAAAACTGTTTTTT.